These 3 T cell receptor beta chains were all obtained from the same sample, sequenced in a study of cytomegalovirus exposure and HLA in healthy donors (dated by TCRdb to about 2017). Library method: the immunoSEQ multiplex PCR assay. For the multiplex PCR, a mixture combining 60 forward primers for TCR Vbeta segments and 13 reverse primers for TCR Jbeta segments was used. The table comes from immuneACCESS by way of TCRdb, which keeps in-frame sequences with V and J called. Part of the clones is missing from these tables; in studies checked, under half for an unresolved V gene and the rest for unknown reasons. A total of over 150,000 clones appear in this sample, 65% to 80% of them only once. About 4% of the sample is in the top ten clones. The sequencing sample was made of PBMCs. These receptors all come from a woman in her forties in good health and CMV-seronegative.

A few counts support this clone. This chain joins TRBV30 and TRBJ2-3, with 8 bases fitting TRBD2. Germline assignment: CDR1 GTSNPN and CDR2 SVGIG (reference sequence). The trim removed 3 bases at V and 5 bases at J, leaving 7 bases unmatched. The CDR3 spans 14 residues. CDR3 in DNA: TGTGCCTGGAGCCTTGGGCTAGCGGGAGATACGCAGTATTTT. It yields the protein CAWSLGLAGDTQYF.

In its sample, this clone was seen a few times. In DNA form, the CDR3 reads TGCGCCAGCAGCTTGGTAGCTGGACAGGGCGGGAGCGGCTACACCTTC. Its translation: CASSLVAGQGGSGYTF. This chain connects TRBV5-1 to TRBJ1-2, with TRBD1 identical over 8 bases. J lost 8 bases, V lost 0 bases, and 12 bases had no gene match. Germline loops: CDR1 SGHRS, CDR2 YFSETQ. The CDR3 runs to 16 residues.

The CDR3 loop reads CASSSLTGGYEQYF. As DNA, the CDR3 is TGTGCCAGCAGTTCGCTAACCGGGGGCTACGAGCAGTACTTC. V is TRBV27 and J is TRBJ2-7, with D possibly being TRBD2 (6 bases). The ends were cut back, 4 bases at V and 3 bases at J, with 13 bases in the middle. This CDR3 region has 14 residues. Germline CDR1 is MNHEY and CDR2 is SMNVEV (reference sequence).